What follows are 3 T cell receptor beta chains derived from one specimen sequenced in a study of radiotherapy plus CTLA-4 blockade in lung cancer. Profiled with immunoSEQ multiplex PCR; TCRdb holds only in-frame clones, not every one. This sample carries approximately 97,000 clones, about 80% of them seen once, and the ten largest clones take 0.65% to 1%. The material sequenced was peripheral blood, taken from a patient treated with radiotherapy plus ipilimumab. Every receptor here comes from a human donor with non-small cell lung cancer who had stable disease on radiotherapy plus ipilimumab.

The chain couples TRBV12-2 to TRBJ1-6. TRBV12-2 is termed a pseudogene. CDR3 length equals 11 residues. The CDR3 protein is CASRLNSPLHF. Here the CDR3 DNA reads TGTGCAAGTCGCTTAAACTCACCCCTCCACTTT.

The V call is TRBV13, the J call TRBJ2-2; D is uncertain. The CDR3 runs to 14 residues. V lost 5 bases to trimming and J lost 2 bases, with 9 bases between them. CDR1 is PRHDT and CDR2 is FYEKMQ in the germline V gene (reference sequence). The CDR3: CASSKLRNTGELFF. The DNA for the CDR3 is TGTGCCAGCAGCAAACTCAGAAACACCGGGGAGCTGTTTTTT.

This chain uses TRBV19 with TRBJ2-3, with 9 positions matching TRBD2. V was pared by 9 bases and J by 6 bases, with 10 bases of the junction left unmatched. The CDR3 covers 14 residues. Germline CDR1 is LNHDA and CDR2 is SQIVND (reference sequence). CDR3 DNA sequence: TGTGCCAGCCGGGAGCGGGGGGCCGTGGATACGCAGTATTTT. This sequence encodes CASRERGAVDTQYF.